This note documents a single T cell receptor beta chain sequence. What it recognizes is unknown. This sample is part of a study of Graves' ophthalmopathy and Graves' hyperthyroidism. Whole-study findings and limits: Blood samples also showed most expanded thyroid clonotypes exceeding 0.001 frequency.

RNA transcripts provided the template for amplifying TCR beta CDR3 regions. RT-PCR was first run with HTBI primers, then multiplex PCR in a second round. Using its own MiXCR run on the multiplex PCR reads, TCRdb lists one record per CDR3 protein. The profile shows a few hundred thousand distinct CDR3 sequences, less than 40% of them singletons. V lost 0 bases, J lost 2 bases, and 10 bases lay in between. The CDR3 extends over 15 amino acids. Germline V gene lookup returns CDR1 LNHDA and CDR2 SQIVND (reference sequence). Input material: peripheral blood or thyroid tissue (not recorded which). The sequence was obtained from an adult man with Graves' hyperthyroidism. The J gene is TRBJ1-2, the V gene TRBV19, with D possibly TRBD1 on 6 matching bases. The CDR3 reads CASSIDSTGNYGYTF. CDR3 coding DNA: TGTGCCAGTAGTATAGATTCCACAGGGAACTATGGCTACACCTTC.